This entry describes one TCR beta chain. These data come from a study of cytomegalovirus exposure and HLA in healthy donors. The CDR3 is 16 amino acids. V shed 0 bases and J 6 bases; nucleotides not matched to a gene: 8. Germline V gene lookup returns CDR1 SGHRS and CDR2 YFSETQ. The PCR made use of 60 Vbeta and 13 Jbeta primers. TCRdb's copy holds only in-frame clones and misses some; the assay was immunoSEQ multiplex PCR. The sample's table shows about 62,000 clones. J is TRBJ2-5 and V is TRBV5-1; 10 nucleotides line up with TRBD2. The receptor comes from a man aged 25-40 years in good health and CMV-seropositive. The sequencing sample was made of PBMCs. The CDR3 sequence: CASSLVAAGGPKTQYF. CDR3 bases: TGCGCCAGCAGCTTGGTAGCAGCGGGGGGGCCAAAGACCCAGTACTTC.